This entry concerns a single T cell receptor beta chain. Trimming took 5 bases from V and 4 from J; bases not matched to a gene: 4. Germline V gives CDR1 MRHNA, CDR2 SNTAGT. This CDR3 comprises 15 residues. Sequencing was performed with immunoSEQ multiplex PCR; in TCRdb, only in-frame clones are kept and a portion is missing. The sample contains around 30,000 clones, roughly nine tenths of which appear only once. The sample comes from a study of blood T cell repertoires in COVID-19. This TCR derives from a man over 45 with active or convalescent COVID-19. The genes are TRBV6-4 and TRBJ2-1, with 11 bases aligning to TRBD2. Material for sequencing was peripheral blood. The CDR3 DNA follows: TGTGCCAGCAGTCCCGGGACTAGCGGATACAATGAGCAGTTCTTC. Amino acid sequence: CASSPGTSGYNEQFF.